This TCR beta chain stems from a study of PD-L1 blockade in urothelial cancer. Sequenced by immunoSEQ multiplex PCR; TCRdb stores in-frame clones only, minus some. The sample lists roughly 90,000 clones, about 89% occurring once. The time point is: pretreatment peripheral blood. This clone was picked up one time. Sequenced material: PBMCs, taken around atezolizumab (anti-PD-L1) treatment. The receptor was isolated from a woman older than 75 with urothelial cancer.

The CDR3 sequence is CASSLNEDRFEKLFF. The CDR3 bases are TGCGCCAGTTCTCTAAACGAGGATCGATTTGAAAAACTGTTTTTT. The rearrangement uses TRBV4-1 and TRBJ1-4; unclear D gene. Germline V gives CDR1 MGHRA, CDR2 YSYEKL. Trimming cost V 9 bases and J 7 bases, with 21 bases left between them. This CDR3 is 15 amino acids long.